This T cell receptor beta chain was documented in a study of cytomegalovirus exposure and HLA in healthy donors. This clone was counted only a few times. Germline V gene sequence: CDR1 MGHRA, CDR2 YSYEKL. The CDR3 length is 15 residues. V was pared by 1 base and J by 4 bases, with 3 bases of the junction left unmatched. Use of 60 Vbeta and 13 Jbeta primers characterized the PCR. The table came from immunoSEQ multiplex PCR; TCRdb's copy has only in-frame clones and leaves some out. The sample lists approximately 150,000 clones, 77% seen once, with under 2% in the top ten. The sequenced sample consisted of PBMCs. The chain employs TRBV4-1 and TRBJ1-1, with 10 bases lining up with TRBD1. This TCR was sampled from a female donor in good health and CMV-seronegative. The CDR3 DNA reads as TGCGCCAGCAGCCAAGTTGGACAGGGGGGCACTGAAGCTTTCTTT. Translation gives CASSQVGQGGTEAFF.